This T cell receptor beta chain stems from a study of cytomegalovirus exposure and HLA in healthy donors. Study conclusions and caveats: Trimming of TCR beta V- and J-genes showed a link, identified in a later analysis, to a missense DCLRE1C variant.

Vbeta (60) and Jbeta (13) primers were used in the PCR. Method: immunoSEQ multiplex PCR; TCRdb's copy keeps in-frame clones and lacks some. The sample carries 90,000 to 150,000 clones, less than 10% recorded once. About this clone itself: Antigen specificity is unknown.

This CDR3 region has 16 residues. V was trimmed by 1 base and J by 6 bases, leaving 16 bases between them. In germline, CDR1 is SEHNR, CDR2 FQNEAQ (reference sequence). The chain combines TRBV7-9 with TRBJ1-5, with D possibly TRBD1 on 5 matching bases. This clonotype was sampled from a woman in her 40s in good health and CMV-seropositive. Source material: PBMCs. The CDR3 region is CASSLGDSVKAQPQHF. CDR3 sequence (DNA): TGTGCCAGCAGCTTAGGAGACAGTGTTAAGGCTCAGCCCCAGCATTTT.